Listed below are T cell receptor beta chains from one sample, sequenced in a study of blood T cell repertoires in COVID-19. Assay used: immunoSEQ multiplex PCR; TCRdb lists only in-frame clones, some missing. The sample yields about 89,000 clones, about 95% seen once. The specimen sequenced was peripheral blood. The origin of the receptors is a human donor with active COVID-19. The donor label of this sample is uncertain. CDR3s include the opening cysteine and the closing phenylalanine or tryptophan. D genes are given only for firm matches. Size is omitted from some rows. Given values are once, few, many or a class for expanded clones.

j_gene,len,d_gene,abundance,v_gene,CDR3aa,CDR3nt
TRBJ2-5,15,TRBD1,.,TRBV18,CASSQGQGGGETQYF,TGTGCCAGCTCACAAGGACAGGGAGGCGGAGAGACCCAGTACTTC
TRBJ2-1,13,.,.,TRBV24-1,CATSNPNRDEQFF,TGTGCCACCAGTAATCCCAATCGCGATGAGCAGTTCTTC
TRBJ1-2,15,.,.,TRBV10-3,CAISDNRRRPYGYTF,TGTGCCATCAGCGATAATCGACGGCGGCCGTATGGCTACACCTTC
TRBJ2-7,14,.,.,TRBV18,CASSPDWSSYEQYF,TGTGCCAGCTCACCAGACTGGAGCTCCTACGAGCAGTACTTC
TRBJ2-1,19,TRBD2,.,TRBV5-1,CASSPAGTSGRAAYNEQFF,TGCGCCAGCAGCCCGGCCGGGACTAGCGGGAGGGCCGCCTACAATGAGCAGTTCTTC
TRBJ1-1,13,.,.,TRBV25-1,CASIPFGVTEAFF,TGTGCCAGCATCCCCTTTGGAGTAACTGAAGCTTTCTTT
TRBJ2-7,12,.,.,TRBV7-2,CATTTGLDEQYF,TGTGCCACAACGACGGGACTGGACGAGCAGTACTTC
TRBJ2-2,17,TRBD1,once,TRBV3-1/TRBV3-2,CASSPTTGTANTGELFF,TGTGCCAGCAGCCCCACCACCGGGACAGCGAACACCGGGGAGCTGTTTTTT
TRBJ1-3,16,.,.,TRBV18,CASSPPLQVSGNTIYF,TGTGCCAGCTCACCACCGTTACAAGTCTCTGGAAACACCATATATTTT
TRBJ2-1,19,TRBD1,.,TRBV19,CASTPFGTGLSISYNEQFF,TGTGCCAGTACCCCCTTCGGGACAGGGTTATCTATATCCTACAATGAGCAGTTCTTC
TRBJ1-1,12,.,.,TRBV19,CGSVDLNTEAFF,TGTGGGTCAGTCGATTTGAACACTGAAGCTTTCTTT
TRBJ2-5,15,TRBD1,.,TRBV5-7,CASSLRDRGQETQYF,TGTGCCAGCAGCTTGAGAGACAGGGGTCAGGAGACCCAGTACTTC
TRBJ1-1,16,.,.,TRBV10-3,CAISESRTGVHTEAFF,TGTGCCATCAGTGAGTCCCGCACAGGAGTTCACACTGAAGCTTTCTTT
TRBJ1-4,14,TRBD1,.,TRBV7-2,CASSIQGVREKLFF,TGTGCCAGCAGCATACAGGGGGTACGGGAAAAACTGTTTTTT
TRBJ2-7,13,.,once,TRBV28,CASSLRLLYEQYF,TGTGCCAGCAGTTTACGATTACTCTACGAGCAGTACTTC
TRBJ2-7,13,.,.,TRBV3-1/TRBV3-2,CASRFQGSYEQYF,TGTGCCAGCAGATTCCAGGGTTCCTACGAGCAGTACTTC
TRBJ2-1,11,.,.,TRBV28,CASRPRDEQFF,TGTGCCAGCAGGCCTCGCGATGAGCAGTTCTTC
TRBJ2-5,15,TRBD1,.,TRBV6-5,CASSYRGQVDETQYF,TGTGCCAGCAGTTACCGCGGACAGGTGGACGAGACCCAGTACTTC
TRBJ2-1,15,.,.,TRBV27,CASSLGTPNYNEQFF,TGTGCCAGCAGTTTGGGGACTCCGAACTACAATGAGCAGTTCTTC
TRBJ1-2,19,.,.,TRBV5-6,CASRDGLRIGISSNYGYTF,TGTGCCAGCAGAGATGGACTCAGGATCGGGATCTCGAGTAACTATGGCTACACCTTC
TRBJ2-3,14,.,.,TRBV11-3,CASSFRRRTDTQYF,TGTGCCAGCAGCTTCAGGCGTCGCACAGATACGCAGTATTTT
TRBJ2-7,13,TRBD2,.,TRBV28,CASLHPGGYEQYF,TGTGCCAGCCTCCATCCGGGGGGCTACGAGCAGTACTTC
TRBJ2-7,12,.,once,TRBV27,CASSRLPYEQYF,TGTGCCAGCAGTCGACTACCGTACGAGCAGTACTTC
TRBJ1-2,14,.,once,TRBV19,CASSIAQAHYGYTF,TGTGCCAGTAGTATCGCCCAGGCCCACTATGGCTACACCTTC
TRBJ2-3,17,TRBD1,once,TRBV4-1,CASSQPGQGLVRDTQYF,TGCGCCAGCAGCCAACCGGGACAGGGCTTAGTTAGAGATACGCAGTATTTT
TRBJ1-5,17,.,.,TRBV11-3,CASSLRGGRYSNQPQHF,TGTGCCAGCAGCTTGCGGGGGGGTCGATATAGCAATCAGCCCCAGCATTTT
TRBJ2-1,16,TRBD1,.,TRBV30,CAWELPGQGPRNEQFF,TGTGCCTGGGAACTTCCGGGACAGGGGCCCCGCAATGAGCAGTTCTTC
TRBJ2-3,16,TRBD1,.,TRBV19,CASSIGDRGSTDTQYF,TGTGCCAGTAGTATAGGGGACAGGGGCAGCACAGATACGCAGTATTTT
TRBJ2-3,14,.,once,TRBV13,CASSRQLGSDTQYF,TGTGCCAGCAGCCGACAGCTAGGCTCAGATACGCAGTATTTT
TRBJ2-1,15,.,.,TRBV10-3,CAISESSGYNNEQFF,TGTGCCATCAGTGAGTCGAGCGGTTATAACAATGAGCAGTTCTTC
TRBJ1-1,14,TRBD1,.,TRBV7-9,CASSSTGQGTEAFF,TGTGCCAGCAGCTCGACAGGGCAAGGCACTGAAGCTTTCTTT
TRBJ2-3,17,.,.,TRBV4-1,CASSQDPLAKFTDTQYF,TGCGCCAGCAGCCAAGATCCCCTAGCGAAGTTCACAGATACGCAGTATTTT
TRBJ1-6,16,TRBD1,.,TRBV11-2,CASSPDRVLLSTPLHF,TGTGCCAGCAGCCCGGACAGGGTTCTCCTATCGACACCCCTCCACTTT
TRBJ2-5,13,TRBD1,.,TRBV6-5,CASSLQGSETQYF,TGTGCCAGCAGTTTACAGGGGTCAGAGACCCAGTACTTC
TRBJ2-5,11,.,.,TRBV19,CASSIKETQYF,TGTGCCAGTAGTATCAAAGAGACCCAGTACTTC
TRBJ1-5,16,.,.,TRBV27,CASSLRGRGGNQPQHF,TGTGCCAGCAGTTTAAGGGGGAGAGGCGGCAATCAGCCCCAGCATTTT
TRBJ2-2,14,TRBD2,few,TRBV5-1,CASSDGTSVGELFF,TGCGCCAGCAGCGACGGGACTAGCGTTGGGGAGCTGTTTTTT
TRBJ1-1,15,.,once,TRBV7-2,CASSLFPGQQTEAFF,TGTGCCAGCAGCTTATTTCCGGGACAACAAACTGAAGCTTTCTTT
TRBJ2-2,13,.,.,TRBV27,CASSSEVAGELFF,TGTGCCAGCAGTTCCGAGGTCGCCGGGGAGCTGTTTTTT
TRBJ1-5,14,.,.,TRBV3-1/TRBV3-2,CASSQERSNQPQHF,TGTGCCAGCAGCCAAGAGAGAAGCAATCAGCCCCAGCATTTT
TRBJ2-3,14,TRBD1,.,TRBV28,CASRGQVRTDTQYF,TGTGCCAGCAGGGGACAGGTCAGAACGGATACGCAGTATTTT
TRBJ2-7,14,TRBD2,.,TRBV11-2,CASSYSGGVHEQYF,TGTGCCAGCAGCTATAGCGGGGGGGTACACGAGCAGTACTTC
TRBJ2-1,18,TRBD2,.,TRBV24-1,CATSDASSSGASYNEQFF,TGTGCCACCAGTGACGCTTCCTCTAGCGGAGCTTCCTACAATGAGCAGTTCTTC
TRBJ1-5,19,TRBD1,few,TRBV6-1,CASSDLRDRGPRWNQPQHF,TGTGCCAGCAGTGACCTCCGGGACAGGGGGCCGAGGTGGAATCAGCCCCAGCATTTT
TRBJ1-1,13,.,.,TRBV5-4,CASSVVRNTEAFF,TGTGCCAGCAGCGTGGTGAGGAACACTGAAGCTTTCTTT
TRBJ2-7,17,TRBD2,.,TRBV2,CASGMLPLAGADYEQYF,TGTGCCAGCGGGATGCTTCCTCTAGCGGGGGCGGACTACGAGCAGTACTTC
TRBJ2-2,16,.,.,TRBV10-3,CAISELAGTNTGELFF,TGTGCCATCAGTGAGTTGGCCGGGACTAACACCGGGGAGCTGTTTTTT
TRBJ2-3,15,.,.,TRBV18,CASSPVGGPGSTQYF,TGTGCCAGCTCACCAGTGGGCGGGCCTGGGAGTACGCAGTATTTT